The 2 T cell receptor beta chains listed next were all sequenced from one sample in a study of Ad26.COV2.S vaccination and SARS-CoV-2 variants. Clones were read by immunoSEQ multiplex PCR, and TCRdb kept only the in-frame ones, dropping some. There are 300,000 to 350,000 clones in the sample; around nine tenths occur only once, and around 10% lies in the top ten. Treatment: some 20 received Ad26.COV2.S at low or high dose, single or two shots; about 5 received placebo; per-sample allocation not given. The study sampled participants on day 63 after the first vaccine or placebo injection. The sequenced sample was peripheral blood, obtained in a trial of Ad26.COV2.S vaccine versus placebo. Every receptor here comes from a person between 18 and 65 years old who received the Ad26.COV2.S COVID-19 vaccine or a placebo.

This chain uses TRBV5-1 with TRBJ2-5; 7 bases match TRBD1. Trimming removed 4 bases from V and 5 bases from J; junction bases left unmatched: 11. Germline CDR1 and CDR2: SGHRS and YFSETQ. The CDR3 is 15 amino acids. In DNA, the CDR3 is TGCGCCAGCAGCACGACAGGGAGCTCTGGGGAGACCCAGTACTTC. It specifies CASSTTGSSGETQYF.

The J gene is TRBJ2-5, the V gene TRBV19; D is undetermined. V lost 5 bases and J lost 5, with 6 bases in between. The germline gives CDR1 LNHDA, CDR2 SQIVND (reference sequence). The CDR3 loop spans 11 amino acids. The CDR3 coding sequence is TGTGCCAGTAGTCTAGGGGAGACCCAGTACTTC. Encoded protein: CASSLGETQYF.